The 30 T cell receptor beta chains given below trace back to one sample, sequenced in a study of shared clonotypes between healthy human individuals. Sequencing was performed with immunoSEQ multiplex PCR; in TCRdb, only in-frame clones are kept and a portion is missing. This sample has roughly 490,000 clones; roughly 85% occur once, and the top ten carry about 12%. Sequencing was done on a sample of PBMCs. The source is a woman aged 40 to 50 in good health. Some clones in this sample may be carry-over from other donors' samples.

Concerning this clone: At one end, the junction sequence differs from germline, possibly due to a read error. The V and J genes are TRBV28 and TRBJ2-7; D is unclear. Germline CDR1 MDHEN, CDR2 SYDVKM. The CDR3 has 16 amino acids. The CDR3 loop reads CAGSLPRDVGPDEQYF. In DNA, the CDR3 is TGTGCCGGCAGTTTACCCCGAGATGTCGGCCCGGACGAGCAGTACTTC.

The CDR3 nucleotides are TGTGCCAGCAGTGAAGCTAGGGCCGAGGGGGGCTATGGCTACACCTTC. Residues: CASSEARAEGGYGYTF. V gene TRBV6-1 combines with J gene TRBJ1-2, with a possible D match to TRBD1 (6 bases). Germline V CDR1 and CDR2: MNHNS, SASEGT. Deletions cut 0 bases from V and 4 bases from J, with 15 bases between. The CDR3 length is 16 residues.

CDR3 nucleotide sequence: TGTGCCAGCAGAACTCGGGCGGCTCCGCAAGAGACCCAGTACTTC. This encodes CASRTRAAPQETQYF. The chain links TRBV2 to TRBJ2-5; D call uncertain. V shed 6 bases and J shed 2 bases, with 16 bases lying between them. The CDR3 totals 15 residues. Germline V gene sequence: CDR1 SNHLY, CDR2 FYNNEI.

With respect to this clone: This likely reflects a read error, since a far larger clone is one base away. No conserved phenylalanine or tryptophan is present at the end of the CDR3, so a read error is the likely explanation. The CDR3 sequence: CASSVPGQSTDTQYL. The CDR3, as DNA: TGTGCCAGCAGCGTGCCGGGACAGAGCACAGATACGCAGTATCTT. This chain connects TRBV5-4 to TRBJ2-3, with 7 nucleotides matching TRBD1. The J segment lost 0 bases and the V segment lost 4 bases, leaving 5 bases of the junction unmatched. CDR1 is SGHNT, CDR2 YYREEE, per germline (reference sequence). The CDR3 has 15 amino acids.

This clone occurred a few times. The gene calls are TRBV29-1 and TRBJ2-5; no firm D call. V gave up 8 bases and J gave up 1 base, with 17 bases separating them. Germline V CDR1 and CDR2: SQVTM, ANQGSEA. This CDR3 spans 14 amino acids. In nucleotides, the CDR3 is TGCAGCTCCCTGCTTGGGGTAGCCCAAGAGACCCAGTACTTC. It encodes CSSLLGVAQETQYF.

This clone was found a few times. CDR3 sequence reads: CASSQDRLTIGGYGYTF. The CDR3 bases are TGTGCCAGCAGCCAGGACAGGCTGACAATTGGGGGCTATGGCTACACCTTC. The chain has TRBV5-6 and TRBJ1-2; TRBD1 matches at 7 bases. CDR1 is SGHDT, CDR2 YYEEEE, per germline. V shed 4 bases and J 4 bases; nucleotides not matched to a gene: 16. The CDR3 totals 17 residues.

This clone was counted once. The chain carries TRBV18 and TRBJ2-7, with D uncertain. Germline V lookup: CDR1 KGHSH, CDR2 LQKENI. The CDR3 runs to 13 residues. V shed 3 bases and J shed 3 bases, with 9 bases lying between them. CDR3 amino acids: CASSPYVDYEQYF. CDR3 DNA sequence: TGTGCCAGCTCACCGTACGTAGACTACGAGCAGTACTTC.

The chain is built from TRBV11-2 and TRBJ2-2; D possibly corresponds to TRBD1 (5 bases). Germline assignment: CDR1 SGHAT and CDR2 FQNNGV. There are 14 residues in the CDR3. Trimming left V 5 bases short and J 2 bases short, with 9 bases between. The CDR3 loop is CASSADRNTGELFF. The CDR3 nucleotides read TGTGCCAGCAGCGCAGACAGAAACACCGGGGAGCTGTTTTTT.

In regard to this clone: A read error may account for a junction end that differs from germline. DNA for the CDR3: TGTGCCAGCAGCAAAGAAAGGGACAGTCCCCCTTCATTC. Protein sequence: CASSKERDSPPSF. This rearrangement joins TRBV7-3 to TRBJ1-2; 7 bases line up with TRBD1. The CDR3 contains 13 residues. Germline loops: CDR1 SGHTA, CDR2 FQGTGA.

This chain uses TRBV11-3 with TRBJ2-1; 11 bases align to TRBD2. Germline CDR1 reads SGHNT; CDR2 reads YENEEA. With 3 bases clipped from V and 6 bases from J, the junction kept 7 bases outside the gene matches. The CDR3 runs to 16 residues. CDR3 loop: CASSFTSGSASNEQFF. The CDR3 bases are TGTGCCAGCAGCTTTACTAGCGGGAGCGCATCCAATGAGCAGTTCTTC. Filled out from reference TRBV11-3 and TRBJ2-1, the complete variable domain reads EAGVVQSPRYKIIEKKQPVAFWCNPISGHNTLYWYLQNLGQGPELLIRYENEEAVDDSQLPKDRFSAERLKGVDSTLKIQPAELGDSAVYLCASSFTSGSASNEQFFGPGTRLTVL.

The chain uses TRBV2 and TRBJ1-1; D is unclear. Germline CDR1 is SNHLY and CDR2 is FYNNEI. Trimming cost V 4 bases and J 1 base, with 7 bases left between them. This CDR3 contains 13 residues. The CDR3 DNA follows: TGTGCCAGCAGTGTCGTAGAGAACACTGAAGCTTTCTTT. It codes for CASSVVENTEAFF.

This rearrangement joins TRBV5-4 to TRBJ2-5, with 8 bases matching TRBD1. CDR3 length: 14 residues. V lost 3 bases to trimming and J lost 4 bases; unmatched junction nucleotides: 5. CDR1 is SGHNT, CDR2 YYREEE, per germline (reference sequence). The CDR3, as DNA: TGTGCCAGCAGCTCCGGACAGGGTCGAGAGACCCAGTACTTC. It is translated as CASSSGQGRETQYF.

The V and J genes are TRBV7-9 and TRBJ1-1; D perhaps matches TRBD1 (5 bases). The CDR3 spans 10 residues. The germline V gene encodes CDR1 SEHNR and CDR2 FQNEAQ (reference sequence). The ends were cut back, 11 bases at V and 3 bases at J, with 7 bases in the middle. CDR3 sequence (DNA): TGTGCCGCGGGGGACACTGAAGCTTTCTTT. This codes for CAAGDTEAFF.

The rearrangement joins TRBV5-1 to TRBJ2-1, with 9 bases that match TRBD2. The CDR3 totals 16 residues. Germline V gene sequence: CDR1 SGHRS, CDR2 YFSETQ. With 4 bases clipped from V and 7 bases from J, the junction kept 12 bases outside the gene matches. This chain's CDR3 is CASSREASGENNEQFF. CDR3 DNA sequence: TGCGCCAGCAGCCGGGAGGCTAGCGGGGAAAATAATGAGCAGTTCTTC.

The chain recombines TRBV7-7 with TRBJ2-7; D unresolved. The V end was cut by 1 base, the J end by 6 bases, with 10 bases between. The CDR3 contains 13 residues. Germline V gives CDR1 SSHAT, CDR2 FNYEAQ (reference sequence). CDR3 coding DNA: TGTGCCAGCAGCTTAGACCAAGAGACCGAGCAGTACTTC. Translation: CASSLDQETEQYF.

This chain joins TRBV28 and TRBJ2-7; either TRBD1 or TRBD2 may fit D (5 bases each). This CDR3 is 15 amino acids long. Germline V CDR1 and CDR2: MDHEN, SYDVKM. Trimming removed 3 bases at V and 4 bases at J, with 16 bases between. The CDR3 is CASSLGPRGIYEQYF. The DNA of the CDR3 is TGTGCCAGCAGTTTGGGGCCCCGGGGTATATACGAGCAGTACTTC.

As for this clone: Other nucleotide sequences from this sample produce the same CDR3. The V gene is TRBV2, the J gene TRBJ2-7, with no clear D. The V end was cut by 4 bases, the J end by 0 bases, with 4 bases between. Germline values: CDR1 SNHLY, CDR2 FYNNEI. This CDR3 is built from 12 residues. Written as DNA, the CDR3 is TGTGCCAGCAGTGCCAGCTCCTACGAGCAGTACTTC. It translates to CASSASSYEQYF.

The J gene is TRBJ1-2, the V gene TRBV7-9; no firm D call. Germline-derived CDR1 and CDR2 are SEHNR and FQNEAQ (reference sequence). Trimming took 1 base from V and 1 from J, leaving 7 bases between them. The CDR3 runs 14 residues. CDR3 sequence: CASSLDAVNYGYTF. The DNA for the CDR3 is TGTGCCAGCAGCTTAGATGCGGTTAACTATGGCTACACCTTC.

This clone was counted between two and nine times. V usage is TRBV11-3 and J usage is TRBJ2-1; 16 bases map to TRBD2. The CDR3 sequence is 14 residues long. V trimming: 5 bases; J trimming: 10 bases; junction bases outside the gene matches: 2. The germline gives CDR1 SGHNT, CDR2 YENEEA. The CDR3 loop reads CASSRGLAGGEQFF. CDR3 in DNA: TGTGCCAGCAGCCGGGGACTAGCGGGAGGGGAGCAGTTCTTC. Full variable domain (remainder filled in from reference TRBV11-3 and TRBJ2-1): EAGVVQSPRYKIIEKKQPVAFWCNPISGHNTLYWYLQNLGQGPELLIRYENEEAVDDSQLPKDRFSAERLKGVDSTLKIQPAELGDSAVYLCASSRGLAGGEQFFGPGTRLTVL.

The chain carries TRBV4-3 and TRBJ1-3; TRBD1 agrees at 9 bases. The V gene's germline CDR1 is LGHNA and CDR2 YSLEER. Losses at the gene ends were 3 bases for V and 2 bases for J; bases not matched to a gene: 5. The length of the CDR3 is 16 residues. As DNA, the CDR3 is TGCGCCAGCAGCCACCGACAGGGGGAGCCTGGAAACACCATATATTTT. Its translation is CASSHRQGEPGNTIYF.

The CDR3 DNA reads TGCGCCAGCAGTAAGGGGAGCGGGGAGACCCAGTACTTC. It specifies CASSKGSGETQYF. V usage is TRBV5-1 and J usage is TRBJ2-5; perhaps TRBD2 as D (6 bases). The ends were cut back, 5 bases at V and 5 bases at J, with 13 bases in the middle. The CDR3 sequence is 13 residues long. Looked up from germline, CDR1 is SGHRS and CDR2 is YFSETQ.

This chain connects TRBV25-1 to TRBJ2-7; D is ambiguous. V lost 9 bases and J lost 0, with 12 bases in between. The CDR3 has 13 residues. Germline CDR1 reads MGHDK; CDR2 reads SYGVNS. The CDR3 sequence is CASRRIGSYEQYF. The CDR3 region has the DNA TGTGCCAGTAGGCGTATTGGCTCCTACGAGCAGTACTTC.

The chain uses TRBV19 and TRBJ1-5, with no clear D. The CDR3 is made up of 14 amino acids. Germline V gene data show CDR1 as LNHDA and CDR2 as SQIVND (reference sequence). V lost 4 bases and J 4 bases, leaving 11 bases between the germline ends. CDR3 loop: CASSNPKLNQPQHF. CDR3 in DNA: TGTGCCAGTAGTAACCCTAAATTAAATCAGCCCCAGCATTTT.

The chain uses TRBV10-3 and TRBJ1-1, with D maybe TRBD1 (5 bases). CDR3 length: 14 residues. Germline CDR1 ENHRY, CDR2 SYGVKD. V gave up 4 bases and J gave up 1 base, with 10 bases separating them. The CDR3 here is CAISGDRRNTEAFF. CDR3 sequence (DNA): TGTGCCATCAGTGGCGACAGAAGGAACACTGAAGCTTTCTTT.

The chain employs TRBV10-3 and TRBJ2-5, with 7 nucleotides matching TRBD2. CDR1 and CDR2 from the germline V gene are ENHRY and SYGVKD. Trimming cost V 2 bases and J 5 bases; bases outside gene matches: 8. This CDR3 has 15 amino acids. The DNA for the CDR3 is TGTGCCATCAGTGAGGAGGCGGGAGCAGGGGAGACCCAGTACTTC. This codes for CAISEEAGAGETQYF.

V gene TRBV4-2 combines with J gene TRBJ2-7, with D perhaps assigned TRBD1 or TRBD2 (5 bases each). CDR1 LGHNA and CDR2 YNFKEQ come from the germline V gene. Trimming stripped 2 bases from V and 2 bases from J, with 7 bases between. The CDR3 is 13 amino acids. The CDR3 DNA is TGTGCCAGCAGCCAATGGGACGCCTACGAGCAGTACTTC. It yields the protein CASSQWDAYEQYF.

The V call is TRBV29-1, the J call TRBJ2-1; 7 nucleotides line up with TRBD1. Per germline, CDR1 SQVTM and CDR2 ANQGSEA. The junction had 9 bases not matched to a gene; V was cut back by 2 bases and J by 8 bases. This CDR3 contains 14 residues. Here the CDR3 reads CSVEPGQEADEQFF. The CDR3 DNA reads TGCAGCGTTGAACCCGGACAGGAGGCTGATGAGCAGTTCTTC.

The chain recombines TRBV5-6 with TRBJ2-5, with D possibly matching TRBD1 (6 bases). Between the trimmed V and J ends, which lost 4 bases and 4 bases, there was a span of 17 bases. Germline CDR1 SGHDT, CDR2 YYEEEE. The CDR3 consists of 15 residues. This CDR3 is CASSKDQGSRETQYF. In DNA, the CDR3 is TGTGCCAGCAGCAAAGATCAGGGGAGCCGAGAGACCCAGTACTTC.

This clone was counted only a few times. Other nucleotide sequences from this sample produce the same CDR3. The V gene is TRBV5-1, the J gene TRBJ1-5; tentative D call: TRBD1 (6 bases). The CDR3 runs to 15 residues. Germline assignment: CDR1 SGHRS and CDR2 YFSETQ. V lost 5 bases, J lost 5 bases, and 17 bases lay in between. In DNA, the CDR3 is TGCGCCAGCAGTCTTGGACAGTCGGGCGATCAGCCCCAGCATTTT. As protein: CASSLGQSGDQPQHF.

The genes are TRBV15 and TRBJ2-1, with D possibly matching TRBD2 (6 bases). Germline-derived CDR1 and CDR2 are LNHNV and YYDKDF (reference sequence). V was shortened by 0 bases and J by 8 bases, with 20 bases between the two germline ends. CDR3 size: 17 residues. The CDR3 nucleotides read TGTGCCACCAGCAGAGAAGGAAAAATAGCGGTTGTAGATGAGCAGTTCTTC. Amino acid sequence: CATSREGKIAVVDEQFF.